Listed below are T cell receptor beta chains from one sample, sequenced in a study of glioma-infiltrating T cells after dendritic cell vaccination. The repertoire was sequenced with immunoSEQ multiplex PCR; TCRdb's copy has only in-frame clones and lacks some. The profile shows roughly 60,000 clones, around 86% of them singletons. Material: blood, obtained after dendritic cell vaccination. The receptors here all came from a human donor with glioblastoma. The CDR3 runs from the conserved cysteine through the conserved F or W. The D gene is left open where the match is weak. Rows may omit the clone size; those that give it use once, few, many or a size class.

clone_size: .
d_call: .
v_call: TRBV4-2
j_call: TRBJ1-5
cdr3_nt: TGTGCCAGCAGCCAAGAAGGATCGGGGGGCAATAGCAATCAGCCCCAGCATTTT
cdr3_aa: CASSQEGSGGNSNQPQHF

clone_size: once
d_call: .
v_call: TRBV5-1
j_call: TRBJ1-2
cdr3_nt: TGCGCCAGCAGTACACAAGGTTCGGGAGGGAGTAGGAACTATGGCTACACCTTC
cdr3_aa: CASSTQGSGGSRNYGYTF

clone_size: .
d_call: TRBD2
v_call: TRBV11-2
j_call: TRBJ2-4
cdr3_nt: TGTGCCAGCAGCTTTATGTGGGGGGGAAACGACATTCAGTACTTC
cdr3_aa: CASSFMWGGNDIQYF

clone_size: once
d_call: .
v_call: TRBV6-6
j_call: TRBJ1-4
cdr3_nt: TGTGCCAGCAGTTACGAGACAGGAAATGAAAAACTGTTTTTT
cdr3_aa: CASSYETGNEKLFF

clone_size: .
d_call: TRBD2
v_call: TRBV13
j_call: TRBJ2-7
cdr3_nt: TGTGCCAGCAGCTCGAGGGCGGGGGGGCTTTACGAGCAGTACTTC
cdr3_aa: CASSSRAGGLYEQYF

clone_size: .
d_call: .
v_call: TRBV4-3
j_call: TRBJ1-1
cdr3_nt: TGCGCCAGCAGCCAAGGAGGTCTATATATTAGTGAAGCTTTCTTT
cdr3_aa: CASSQGGLYISEAFF

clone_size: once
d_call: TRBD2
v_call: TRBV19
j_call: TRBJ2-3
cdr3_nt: TGTGCCAGTAGTATAGATGGGACTAGCGGAGATACGCAGTATTTT
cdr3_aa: CASSIDGTSGDTQYF

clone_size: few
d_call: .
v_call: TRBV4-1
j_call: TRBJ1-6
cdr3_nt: TGCGCCAGCAGCCTACAACAGGGTACTGGAAATTCACCCCTCCACTTT
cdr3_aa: CASSLQQGTGNSPLHF

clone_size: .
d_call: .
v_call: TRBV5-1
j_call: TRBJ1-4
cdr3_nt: TGCGCCAGCAGCTGGGGGGGGGCTGGGGAAAAACTGTTTTTT
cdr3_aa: CASSWGGAGEKLFF

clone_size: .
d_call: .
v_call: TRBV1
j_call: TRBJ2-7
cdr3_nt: TGCACCAGCAGCCAACTCAATGGGACTAGCGGGAGCGATCCCTACGAGCAGTACTTC
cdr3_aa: CTSSQLNGTSGSDPYEQYF